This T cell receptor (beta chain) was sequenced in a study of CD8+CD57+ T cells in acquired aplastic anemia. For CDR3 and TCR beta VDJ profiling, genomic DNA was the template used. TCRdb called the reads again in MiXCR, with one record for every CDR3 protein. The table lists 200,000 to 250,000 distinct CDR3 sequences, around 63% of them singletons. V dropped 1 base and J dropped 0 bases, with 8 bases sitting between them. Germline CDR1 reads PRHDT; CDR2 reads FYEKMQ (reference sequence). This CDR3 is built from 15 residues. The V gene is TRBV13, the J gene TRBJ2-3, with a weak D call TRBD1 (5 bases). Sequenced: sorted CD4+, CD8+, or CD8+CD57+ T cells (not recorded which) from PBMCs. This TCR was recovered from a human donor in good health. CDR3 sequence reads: CASSLDGHSTDTQYF. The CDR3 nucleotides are TGTGCCAGCAGCTTAGACGGACATAGCACAGATACGCAGTATTTT. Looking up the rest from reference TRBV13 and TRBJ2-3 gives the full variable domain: AAGVIQSPRHLIKEKRETATLKCYPIPRHDTVYWYQQGPGQDPQFLISFYEKMQSDKGSIPDRFSAQQFSDYHSELNMSSLELGDSALYFCASSLDGHSTDTQYFGPGTRLTVL.